The rows below give T cell receptor beta chains drawn from one sample of a study of brain T cells in children with intractable seizures. TCRdb keeps only in-frame clones here, not all; method: immunoSEQ multiplex PCR. The sample records 20,000 to 25,000 clones, 94% being singletons. Material: peripheral blood, obtained at surgery. The receptors derive from a boy aged 10-17 years with focal cortical dysplasia and intractable seizures. Both conserved end residues are part of each CDR3. Fields, in order: CDR3 DNA, CDR3 protein, clone size, J gene, D gene, V gene. A D gene is named only where the DNA matches it firmly. Size is omitted from some rows. Given values are once, few, many or a class for expanded clones.

TGCGCCAGCAGCCCGCGACAGGGCAGGTATCAGCCCCAGCATTTT | CASSPRQGRYQPQHF | . | TRBJ1-5 | TRBD1 | TRBV4-1
TGTGCCAGCAGCTTAGGAGGGGCCCCAGATACGCAGTATTTT | CASSLGGAPDTQYF | . | TRBJ2-3 | . | TRBV7-3
TGTGCCAGTAGTATCGCCAGGGTAAATGCTCAGGACACTGAAGCTTTCTTT | CASSIARVNAQDTEAFF | . | TRBJ1-1 | . | TRBV19
TGTGCCAGCATCGGGGGCACAGGGGTGCGGGGCTACACCTTC | CASIGGTGVRGYTF | once | TRBJ1-2 | TRBD1 | TRBV2
TGTGCCAGCAGTTACACGGACAGGGGGCTTTATGGCTACACCTTC | CASSYTDRGLYGYTF | . | TRBJ1-2 | TRBD1 | TRBV6-2/TRBV6-3
TGTGCCACCAGTGATTCCTATGGACTAGCGGACGCAGATACGCAGTATTTT | CATSDSYGLADADTQYF | . | TRBJ2-3 | TRBD2 | TRBV24-1
TGTGCCAGCAGCGTAGTCTCCACCCCAGATACGCAGTATTTT | CASSVVSTPDTQYF | . | TRBJ2-3 | . | TRBV9
TGTGCCACCAGCAGAGGGCAGGGCCAGAATGGCTACACCTTC | CATSRGQGQNGYTF | . | TRBJ1-2 | . | TRBV15
TGTGCCAGCAGCCCGGGGGGGGTCTATGGCTACACCTTC | CASSPGGVYGYTF | . | TRBJ1-2 | . | TRBV12-3/TRBV12-4
TGTGCCAGCAGCAACTTGGAGGGGAAGGACATTCAGTACTTC | CASSNLEGKDIQYF | . | TRBJ2-4 | . | TRBV21-1
TGCGCCAGCAGTGAGTCAAAGAACACTGAAGCTTTCTTT | CASSESKNTEAFF | . | TRBJ1-1 | . | TRBV10-1
TGTGCCAGCAGTGACTCGACTAGCGGGAGCAATGAGCAGTTCTTC | CASSDSTSGSNEQFF | few | TRBJ2-1 | TRBD2 | TRBV6-4
TGTGCCAGCAGTTATCCGTCCGGGACAGGGGACTATGGCTACACCTTC | CASSYPSGTGDYGYTF | . | TRBJ1-2 | TRBD1 | TRBV28
TGTGCCAGCAGTTCCCGGGACAGGAGGCCGAACACTGAAGCTTTCTTT | CASSSRDRRPNTEAFF | . | TRBJ1-1 | TRBD1 | TRBV6-2/TRBV6-3
TGTGCCAGCAGCTTAAGACCACTGGGGAGCGAGACCCAGTACTTC | CASSLRPLGSETQYF | . | TRBJ2-5 | . | TRBV9
TGTGCCAGCAGTGAAGGAAGAGAACTTAATGAAAAACTGTTTTTT | CASSEGRELNEKLFF | . | TRBJ1-4 | . | TRBV6-1
TGCGCCAGCAGCCAAGCCAACGGAAACACCATATATTTT | CASSQANGNTIYF | few | TRBJ1-3 | . | TRBV4-1
TGTGCCAGCAGCTTGGCTGGGGAAACTTCAACTAATGAAAAACTGTTTTTT | CASSLAGETSTNEKLFF | . | TRBJ1-4 | . | TRBV5-6
TGCGCCAGCAGTGAACAGCCGGGGTGCACCCTTCCCTACGAGCAGTACTTC | CASSEQPGCTLPYEQYF | . | TRBJ2-7 | . | TRBV10-1
TGCAGCGTCCGAAGGTCGAACACTGAAGCTTTCTTT | CSVRRSNTEAFF | once | TRBJ1-1 | . | TRBV29-1
TGTGCCAGCAGCCCTCGGACTAGCGGGGGGGATACGCAGTATTTT | CASSPRTSGGDTQYF | . | TRBJ2-3 | TRBD2 | TRBV3-1/TRBV3-2
TGTGCCAGCAGCCGAGATAGCGGGACCTACAATGAGCAGTTCTTC | CASSRDSGTYNEQFF | . | TRBJ2-1 | TRBD2 | TRBV9
TGTGCCAGCAGGCCTGGACAGGGGGTCGGGAGATGGTTGGACGGCTACACCTTC | CASRPGQGVGRWLDGYTF | . | TRBJ1-2 | TRBD1 | TRBV27
TGTGCCAGCAGTCCTTCTGGGGGGGTAGGAGGAAACACCATATATTTT | CASSPSGGVGGNTIYF | . | TRBJ1-3 | . | TRBV7-8
TGTGCCAGCAGCGTATCGGGTAGCGCGAACACCGGGGAGCTGTTTTTT | CASSVSGSANTGELFF | . | TRBJ2-2 | . | TRBV9
TGTGCCAGCAGCTTTGGGGCGGGGATGGGCGGCACCGGGGAGCTGTTTTTT | CASSFGAGMGGTGELFF | . | TRBJ2-2 | . | TRBV9
TGTGCCAGCACCCGAAGTTTTAATGAAAAACTGTTTTTT | CASTRSFNEKLFF | . | TRBJ1-4 | . | TRBV2
TGTGCCAGCAGCGCGTGGTTGCGGGCTGAAGCTTTCTTT | CASSAWLRAEAFF | . | TRBJ1-1 | . | TRBV7-9
TGTGCCAGCAGCTCCCCAACCTCGACAGGGGAGAACCACGAGCAGTACTTC | CASSSPTSTGENHEQYF | . | TRBJ2-7 | TRBD1 | TRBV7-3
TGTGCCAGCAGCCCATACAGGAATAATTCACCCCTCCACTTT | CASSPYRNNSPLHF | . | TRBJ1-6 | . | TRBV13
TGTGCCTGGAGTAAGGCAGGGATTCCCATGAGCACTGAAGCTTTCTTT | CAWSKAGIPMSTEAFF | . | TRBJ1-1 | . | TRBV30
TGTGCCTGGGAGAAAGGGACAGGGGGCTTCGGGGAAAAACTGTTTTTT | CAWEKGTGGFGEKLFF | . | TRBJ1-4 | TRBD1 | TRBV30
TGTGCCAGCAGTGGTTTGGCCGATAACTATGGCTACACCTTC | CASSGLADNYGYTF | . | TRBJ1-2 | . | TRBV2
TGTGCCATCAGTGAGGGGAACTATGGCTACACCTTC | CAISEGNYGYTF | . | TRBJ1-2 | . | TRBV10-3
TGTGCCAGCAGGCCGTATTTGCCCACCGGGGAGCTGTTTTTT | CASRPYLPTGELFF | once | TRBJ2-2 | . | TRBV11-2
TGCGCCAGCAGCCCTGGGACAGGGCGGTCCATTCAGTACTTC | CASSPGTGRSIQYF | . | TRBJ2-4 | TRBD1 | TRBV5-1
TGTGCCAGCAGCTTAAAGGGGGTATACAATGAGCAGTTCTTC | CASSLKGVYNEQFF | . | TRBJ2-1 | . | TRBV5-4
TGTGCCAGCAGTTTATCCACAGGGAGAGGAAACACCATATATTTT | CASSLSTGRGNTIYF | once | TRBJ1-3 | . | TRBV28
TGTGCCAGTAGTCTCGGGACAGGGGAACCCCTCCACTTT | CASSLGTGEPLHF | . | TRBJ1-6 | TRBD1 | TRBV19
TGTGCCAGCAGTGAGCGGGGGGCCACAGATACGCAGTATTTT | CASSERGATDTQYF | . | TRBJ2-3 | TRBD2 | TRBV6-4
TGTGCCACCAGTGACCGAGGACAGGACCTAGATACGCAGTATTTT | CATSDRGQDLDTQYF | . | TRBJ2-3 | TRBD1 | TRBV24-1
TGTGCCAGTAGTATGTTGACAGGCCCCAATGAGCAGTTCTTC | CASSMLTGPNEQFF | . | TRBJ2-1 | . | TRBV19
TGTGCCAGCAGCTATCGGGACAGGGATCCCGGGGAGCTGTTTTTT | CASSYRDRDPGELFF | . | TRBJ2-2 | TRBD1 | TRBV3-1/TRBV3-2
TGCAGTGCTAAGGGCCCGGTGTTCCAGTACTTC | CSAKGPVFQYF | . | TRBJ2-5 | . | TRBV20-1
TGTGCCAGTAGTATTGGCTCCTACAATGAGCAGTTCTTC | CASSIGSYNEQFF | . | TRBJ2-1 | . | TRBV19
TGTGCCAGTAGTATGTCTGGGGGACACTACAATGAGCAGTTCTTC | CASSMSGGHYNEQFF | once | TRBJ2-1 | . | TRBV19
TGTGCCAGCTCACCGACAGGCACAGATACGCAGTATTTT | CASSPTGTDTQYF | . | TRBJ2-3 | . | TRBV18
TGTGCCACCAGCAGAGTAAGCCTCCGGGAGGCGAAAAACATTCAGTACTTC | CATSRVSLREAKNIQYF | . | TRBJ2-4 | TRBD2 | TRBV15
TGCGCCAGCAGCCCGGGACGTAATCTAAGGAGCAATCAGCCCCAGCATTTT | CASSPGRNLRSNQPQHF | . | TRBJ1-5 | . | TRBV4-1
TGTGCCACCAGCAGAGTAACAGGGGCCGAGCAGTACTTC | CATSRVTGAEQYF | . | TRBJ2-7 | TRBD1 | TRBV15
TGTGCCACCAGCAGAGATCCGCCGGCCCGTATTAGTAGCACAGATACGCAGTATTTT | CATSRDPPARISSTDTQYF | . | TRBJ2-3 | . | TRBV15
TGTGCCAGCAGCTTGACCCGTCCTAACTATGGCTACACCTTC | CASSLTRPNYGYTF | . | TRBJ1-2 | . | TRBV5-6
TGTGCCAGCAGTACGCGGACAGGGGGCACTGAAGCTTTCTTT | CASSTRTGGTEAFF | . | TRBJ1-1 | TRBD1 | TRBV27
TGTGCCAGCAGCCAAGAAGGAGGGGTGGAGACAGGGCCTTATCAGCCCCAGCATTTT | CASSQEGGVETGPYQPQHF | . | TRBJ1-5 | TRBD1 | TRBV4-2
TGTGCCAGCAGCTTAAATGGCTACACCTTC | CASSLNGYTF | . | TRBJ1-2 | . | TRBV7-9
TGCGCCAGCAGCTTGGGCACGGGGGCGAACACCGGGGAGCTGTTTTTT | CASSLGTGANTGELFF | . | TRBJ2-2 | . | TRBV5-1
TGTGCCAGCAGCTTTAACCTCGAGCAGTTCTTC | CASSFNLEQFF | . | TRBJ2-1 | . | TRBV5-6
TGTGCCAGCAGTTACACGGGGGGCTCCGGTGAGGAGCAGTACTTC | CASSYTGGSGEEQYF | . | TRBJ2-7 | . | TRBV6-5